The rows below give T cell receptor beta chains drawn from one sample of a study of long-term antiretroviral therapy in people with HIV. Some clones are missing from TCRdb's copy, which holds only in-frame ones; the method was immunoSEQ multiplex PCR. Of 25,000 to 30,000 clones in the sample, about four fifths were seen once. Sequenced here: unsorted PBMCs, sampled 0.4 years after starting antiretroviral therapy. Receptors were obtained from a man between 18 and 29 years old with HIV. The conserved cysteine and the conserved F or W are not part of the CDR3 here. Fields, in order: J gene, V gene, CDR3 length, CDR3 protein.

TRBJ2-1,TRBV18,13,ASSPPDSRYNEQF
TRBJ2-5,TRBV5-1,14,ASSSPVGGGMETQY
TRBJ2-7,TRBV13,11,ASSETGSYEQY
TRBJ2-1,TRBV5-1,13,ASSLVVPAGNEQF
TRBJ1-2,TRBV7-9,12,ASSWGEEPYGYT
TRBJ1-2,TRBV28,13,ASSLTGPNINGYT
TRBJ1-5,TRBV15,14,ATSRDQTRGQQPQH
TRBJ1-2,TRBV2,10,ASSEGGGGYT
TRBJ1-2,TRBV7-9,13,ASSLQGQTNYGYT
TRBJ2-7,TRBV19,13,ASSKTSGSLDEQY
TRBJ2-6,TRBV10-3,16,AISETVAGGPGANVLT
TRBJ1-1,TRBV19,14,ASSIDGSRGDREAF
TRBJ2-7,TRBV6-5,12,ASSYSPLRSEQY
TRBJ1-5,TRBV29-1,10,SVGGGGQPQH
TRBJ2-2,TRBV9,14,ASSVEGGTVTGELF
TRBJ2-7,TRBV27,13,ASSLNRGLTNEQY